These 6 T cell receptor beta chains were sequenced from one sample in a study of intratumoral heterogeneity in liver cancer. Libraries were prepared by immunoSEQ multiplex PCR; TCRdb keeps only in-frame clonotypes and omits some of them. The table shows over 20,000 clones, with approximately 73% occurring only once. The specimen was tumor-adjacent normal tissue, collected before any cancer treatment. The receptors derive from a woman in her seventies with hepatocellular carcinoma.

This clone appeared a few times. The genes are TRBV9 and TRBJ2-7; D possibly corresponds to TRBD2 (5 bases). The germline CDR1 and CDR2 sequences are SGDLS and YYNGEE. The CDR3 is 16 residues long. V lost 4 bases to trimming and J lost 0 bases, with 17 bases between them. The CDR3 region is CASSPRADLSSYEQYF. In DNA form, the CDR3 reads TGTGCCAGCAGCCCGCGGGCAGACCTTAGCTCCTACGAGCAGTACTTC.

The chain employs TRBV3-1 (or the pseudogene TRBV3-2) and TRBJ2-7, with D possibly matching TRBD2 (6 bases). V dropped 4 bases and J dropped 2 bases, with 9 bases sitting between them. There are 13 residues in the CDR3. The germline CDR1 and CDR2 sequences are LGHDT and YNNKEL (reference sequence). The CDR3 DNA follows: TGTGCCAGCAGCCGCCGGGGGACCTACGAGCAGTACTTC. It yields the protein CASSRRGTYEQYF.

This rearrangement joins TRBV20-1 to TRBJ2-7; 11 positions match TRBD2. The CDR3 runs to 16 residues. V dropped 3 bases and J dropped 3; count of bases not matched to a gene: 10. Germline V gives CDR1 DFQATT, CDR2 SNEGSKA (reference sequence). The CDR3 loop is CSASKRLAGGFYEQYF. The CDR3 region has the DNA TGCAGTGCTAGTAAACGGCTAGCGGGAGGATTCTACGAGCAGTACTTC.

This clone has a handful of counts. This chain joins TRBV19 and TRBJ2-6, with a weak D call TRBD2 (5 bases). Trimming removed 4 bases at V and 0 bases at J, with 7 bases between. The germline CDR1 and CDR2 sequences are LNHDA and SQIVND (reference sequence). The length of the CDR3 is 15 residues. The CDR3 sequence is CASSRESSGANVLTF. The CDR3 nucleotides are TGTGCCAGTAGTAGGGAGAGCTCTGGGGCCAACGTCCTGACTTTC.

This chain connects TRBV6-5 to TRBJ2-7; D may be TRBD1 (5 bases). Germline CDR1 reads MNHEY; CDR2 reads SVGAGI. With 2 bases removed from V and 7 bases from J, the gap between germline ends came to 12 bases. There are 13 residues in the CDR3. CDR3 residues: CASSYPQGWEQYF. CDR3 in DNA: TGTGCCAGCAGTTACCCCCAGGGTTGGGAGCAGTACTTC.

The V and J genes are TRBV7-8 and TRBJ2-2, with 14 bases identical to TRBD2. The CDR3 is 16 amino acids. V lost 5 bases to trimming and J lost 6 bases; unmatched junction nucleotides: 5. The germline gives CDR1 SGHVS, CDR2 FQNEAQ. DNA of the CDR3: TGTGCCAGCAGCGGACTAGCGGGAGGTGGTTCCGGGGAGCTGTTTTTT. Residues: CASSGLAGGGSGELFF.